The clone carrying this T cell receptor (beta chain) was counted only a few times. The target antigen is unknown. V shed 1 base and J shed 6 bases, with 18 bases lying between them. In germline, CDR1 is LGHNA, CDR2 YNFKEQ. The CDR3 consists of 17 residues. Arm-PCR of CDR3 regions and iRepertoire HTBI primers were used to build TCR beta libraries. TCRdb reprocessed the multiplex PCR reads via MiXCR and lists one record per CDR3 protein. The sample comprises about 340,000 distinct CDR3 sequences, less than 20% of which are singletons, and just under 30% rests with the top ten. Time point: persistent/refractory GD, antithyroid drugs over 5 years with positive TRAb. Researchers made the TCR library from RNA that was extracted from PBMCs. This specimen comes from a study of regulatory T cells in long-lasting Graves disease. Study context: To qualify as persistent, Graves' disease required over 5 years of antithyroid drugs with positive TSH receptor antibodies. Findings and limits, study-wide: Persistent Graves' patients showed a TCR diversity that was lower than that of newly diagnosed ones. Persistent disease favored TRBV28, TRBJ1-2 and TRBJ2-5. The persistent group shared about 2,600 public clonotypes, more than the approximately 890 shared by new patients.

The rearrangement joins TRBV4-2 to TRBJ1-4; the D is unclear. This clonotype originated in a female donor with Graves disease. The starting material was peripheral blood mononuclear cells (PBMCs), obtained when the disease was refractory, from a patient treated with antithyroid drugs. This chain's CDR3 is CASSQAGGRTLDEKLFF. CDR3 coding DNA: TGTGCCAGCAGCCAAGCGGGCGGACGGACGCTCGATGAAAAACTGTTTTTT.